The table lists the clone carrying this T cell receptor (beta chain) with a few counts. The CDR3 length is 14 residues. In germline, CDR1 is SGDLS, CDR2 YYNGEE. V was shortened by 0 bases and J by 4 bases, with 7 bases between the two germline ends. Method: immunoSEQ multiplex PCR; TCRdb's copy keeps in-frame clones and lacks some. The top ten hold roughly 14% of the sample, which has approximately 42,000 clones, roughly three quarters seen once. Roughly 2 micrograms of genomic DNA (from cryopreserved PBMCs) were used for TCR beta libraries. The entry originates in a study of cytotoxic CD8 clonotypes in ibrutinib-treated CLL. As for the study in general: Responses comprised 25 or so partial and 2 complete; at median roughly 66 months, about 15 remained remitted and some twelve progressed.

This TCR was sampled from a human donor with chronic lymphocytic leukemia. This chain joins TRBV9 and TRBJ2-2; D gene uncertain. The sequencing here drew on PBMCs, taken after 12 months of ibrutinib treatment. This chain's CDR3 is CASSVVQITGELFF. In nucleotides, the CDR3 is TGTGCCAGCAGCGTAGTACAGATCACCGGGGAGCTGTTTTTT.